These T cell receptor beta chains were read from a single sample in a study of beta chain features in type 1 diabetes. Method: immunoSEQ multiplex PCR; TCRdb's copy keeps in-frame clones and lacks some. The table includes around 650,000 clones, 12% detected once. The sample taken for sequencing was naive CD4+ T cells from blood. The origin of the receptors is a man under 40 with type 1 diabetes. Each CDR3 is given with its conserved first and last residue. D genes are given only for firm matches. The listing skips clone size in some rows; elsewhere it reads once, few, many or a size class.

d_gene	abundance	v_gene	j_gene	CDR3nt	CDR3aa
TRBD1	.	TRBV10-3	TRBJ2-7	TGTGCCATCAGTAGGGACAGGGAAGTCCACGAGCAGTACTTC	CAISRDREVHEQYF
.	few	TRBV6-5	TRBJ2-3	TGTGCCAGCAATGACTTGCCTCGCACAGATACGCAGTATTTT	CASNDLPRTDTQYF
.	few	TRBV5-1	TRBJ2-7	TGCGCCAGCAGCTTGTTCGGGGAAGGCTACGAGCAGTACTTC	CASSLFGEGYEQYF
TRBD1	.	TRBV6-6	TRBJ1-5	TGTGCCAGCACCGAGAGGACAGGTGGTCAGCCCCAGCATTTT	CASTERTGGQPQHF
.	.	TRBV18	TRBJ2-2	TGTGCCAGCTCACCGAGCCAGGTTCCCGGGGAGCTGTTTTTT	CASSPSQVPGELFF
TRBD1	few	TRBV29-1	TRBJ1-2	TGCAGCGTTTGGGACAGAACCAACTATGGCTACACCTTC	CSVWDRTNYGYTF
.	.	TRBV7-2	TRBJ2-2	TGTGCCAGCAGCTCCCTCCTACAGGGCGGGGAGCTGTTTTTT	CASSSLLQGGELFF
TRBD2	.	TRBV5-1	TRBJ2-5	TGCGCCAGCAGTTTAGGTCGGGGGGAAGAGACCCAGTACTTC	CASSLGRGEETQYF
.	.	TRBV25-1	TRBJ2-7	TGTGCCAGCAGTACCCAGGGTGGCGAGCAGTACTTC	CASSTQGGEQYF
.	few	TRBV6-4	TRBJ1-1	TGTGCCAGCAGTGAGGCGGAGAACACTGAAGCTTTCTTT	CASSEAENTEAFF
.	few	TRBV10-3	TRBJ2-1	TGTGCCATCAGTGATTTGGGCGAGCAGTTCTTC	CAISDLGEQFF
.	few	TRBV6-1	TRBJ1-6	TGTGCCAGCAGTGAAGCGCTACAGTACTATAATTCACCCCTCCACTTT	CASSEALQYYNSPLHF
.	.	TRBV7-2	TRBJ2-5	TGTGCCAGCAGCCCCTACGGTGGGGAGACCCAGTACTTC	CASSPYGGETQYF